The next 27 T cell receptor beta chains were all read from a single sample in a study of T-cell reconstitution after alpha-beta-depleted transplantation in children. Researchers prepared the TCRbeta library using unique molecular identifiers, the study reports. MiXCR, run by TCRdb on the PCR reads, gives a single entry per CDR3 protein. The sample carries about a million distinct CDR3 sequences, about 31% recorded once. The sample here was PBMCs, mostly from graft donor cells, taken 360 days after TCRalphabeta/CD19-depleted stem cell transplant. The source is a boy less than two years old who had a stem cell transplant for SCID, so the T cells may come from the graft donor.

The V and J genes are TRBV29-1 and TRBJ2-1, with D possibly matching TRBD2 (6 bases). Trimming stripped 2 bases from V and 6 bases from J, with 8 bases between. This CDR3 contains 12 residues. Germline V gene data show CDR1 as SQVTM and CDR2 as ANQGSEA. The CDR3 sequence is CSVERGGNEQFF. Written as DNA, the CDR3 is TGCAGCGTTGAACGGGGAGGCAATGAGCAGTTCTTC.

In its sample, this clonotype was seen a few times. The genes are TRBV29-1 and TRBJ1-1; 7 bases agree with TRBD1. Per the germline V gene, CDR1 is SQVTM and CDR2 is ANQGSEA. V trimming: 5 bases; J trimming: 5 bases; junction bases outside the gene matches: 17. CDR3 size: 16 residues. DNA of the CDR3: TGCAGCGTTTCCATCCTACCGGACAGGCCGGGGACTGAAGCTTTCTTT. It is translated as CSVSILPDRPGTEAFF.

This clonotype was counted many times. The chain couples TRBV13 to TRBJ2-7; TRBD1 aligns across 7 bases. The CDR3 sequence is 12 residues long. The V gene end was trimmed by 7 bases and the J gene end by 2 bases; junction bases not matched to a gene: 2. Germline CDR1 and CDR2: PRHDT and FYEKMQ (reference sequence). Written as DNA, the CDR3 is TGTGCCAGCACAGACAGGGCCTACGAGCAGTACTTC. It encodes CASTDRAYEQYF.

The chain uses TRBV7-4 and TRBJ1-4, with D possibly matching TRBD1 (5 bases). This CDR3 spans 15 amino acids. CDR1 SGHVT and CDR2 SQSDAQ come from the germline V gene. Trimming removed 0 bases from V and 8 bases from J, with 13 bases in between. The chain's CDR3 is CASSLAQGPEEKLFF. The CDR3 coding sequence is TGTGCCAGCAGCTTAGCGCAGGGCCCCGAGGAAAAACTGTTTTTT.

This sequence joins TRBV7-9 and TRBJ2-3; D is undetermined. Trimming pared 5 bases from V and 5 bases from J, leaving 11 bases between. Germline V lookup: CDR1 SEHNR, CDR2 FQNEAQ (reference sequence). This CDR3 contains 13 residues. The CDR3 region is CASSLSVRDTQYF. CDR3 DNA: TGTGCCAGCAGCCTCTCCGTTCGAGATACGCAGTATTTT.

This clonotype was observed a few times. The rearrangement joins TRBV2 to TRBJ2-1, with 11 bases lining up with TRBD1. Germline-derived CDR1 and CDR2 are SNHLY and FYNNEI. The CDR3 has 17 residues. After removal of 3 bases from V and 6 bases from J, the junction contained 10 bases not matched to a gene. In nucleotides, the CDR3 is TGTGCCAGCAGTGAGCCTATCTCCGGGACAGGGGGCAATGAGCAGTTCTTC. Protein sequence: CASSEPISGTGGNEQFF. Full variable domain (outside the CDR3, taken from reference TRBV2 and TRBJ2-1): EPEVTQTPSHQVTQMGQEVILRCVPISNHLYFYWYRQILGQKVEFLVSFYNNEISEKSEIFDDQFSVERPDGSNFTLKIRSTKLEDSAMYFCASSEPISGTGGNEQFFGPGTRLTVL.

This clonotype has more than one count but fewer than ten. The rearrangement uses TRBV20-1 and TRBJ2-1; D tentatively fits TRBD1 or TRBD2 (6 bases each). The CDR3 runs to 12 residues. Per germline, CDR1 DFQATT and CDR2 SNEGSKA (reference sequence). CDR3 sequence reads: CAGGRGYNEQFF. Here the CDR3 DNA reads TGCGCCGGGGGCAGGGGTTACAATGAGCAGTTCTTC.

This clonotype was seen only a few times. The V and J genes are TRBV12-3 or TRBV12-4 and TRBJ2-1, with 8 bases aligning to TRBD2. The CDR3 covers 14 residues. The ends lost 7 bases at V and 2 bases at J; junction bases unmatched: 4. Here the CDR3 DNA reads TGTGCCAGCACCCCGGGGGGGCCCTACAATGAGCAGTTCTTC. This codes for CASTPGGPYNEQFF.

The V call is TRBV4-1, the J call TRBJ2-7; D is undetermined. V lost 4 bases and J 7 bases, leaving 17 bases between the germline ends. This CDR3 comprises 14 residues. The germline V gene encodes CDR1 MGHRA and CDR2 YSYEKL. The CDR3 region is CASSLAPPPSEQYF. In nucleotides, the CDR3 is TGCGCCAGCAGCCTTGCACCTCCCCCCTCAGAGCAGTACTTC.

This clonotype was detected many times. The rearrangement links TRBV10-1 to TRBJ2-7; no firm D call. With 5 bases removed from V and 2 bases from J, the gap between germline ends came to 7 bases. This CDR3 has 12 amino acids. The V gene's germline CDR1 is WNHNN and CDR2 SYGVQD (reference sequence). The CDR3, as DNA: TGCGCCAGCAGTTCCTATACCTACGAGCAGTACTTC. Translation: CASSSYTYEQYF.

This clonotype was seen a handful of times. The chain recombines TRBV5-1 with TRBJ2-1, with 7 bases aligning to TRBD2. Germline CDR1 reads SGHRS; CDR2 reads YFSETQ. The V segment lost 3 bases and the J segment 5 bases; nucleotides outside the gene matches: 23. This CDR3 region has 20 residues. The CDR3 spells CASSSNKWSGAGTRHNEQFF. CDR3 nucleotides: TGCGCCAGCAGCTCCAATAAATGGAGCGGGGCTGGAACACGGCACAATGAGCAGTTCTTC.

This clonotype was observed a few times. The chain joins TRBV5-1 to TRBJ2-3; possibly TRBD1 or TRBD2 for D (5 bases each). Trimming took 7 bases from V and 2 from J, leaving 17 bases between them. Germline V lookup: CDR1 SGHRS, CDR2 YFSETQ. CDR3 length: 15 amino acids. The CDR3 spells CASGPTGTHTDTQYF. The DNA of the CDR3 is TGCGCCAGCGGACCTACCGGGACCCACACAGATACGCAGTATTTT.

This clonotype was seen a handful of times. The gene calls are TRBV12-3 or TRBV12-4 and TRBJ2-5, with TRBD2 identical over 8 bases. V gave up 7 bases and J gave up 9 bases; unmatched junction bases: 16. The CDR3 is 15 residues long. The CDR3: CASKSERGPFDAQYF. The CDR3 region has the DNA TGTGCCAGCAAGTCGGAGCGGGGGCCCTTTGATGCCCAGTACTTC.

The chain recombines TRBV12-3 or TRBV12-4 with TRBJ2-1; tentative D call: TRBD1 (5 bases). V dropped 5 bases and J dropped 8 bases, with 13 bases sitting between them. CDR3 length: 13 amino acids. Here the CDR3 DNA reads TGTGCCAGCAGTAGGGGCAGCCCGGATGAGCAGTTCTTC. Its translation: CASSRGSPDEQFF.

The V and J genes are TRBV10-1 and TRBJ2-7; 10 nucleotides agree with TRBD1. Per the germline V gene, CDR1 is WNHNN and CDR2 is SYGVQD (reference sequence). J was trimmed by 5 bases and V by 6 bases; bases with no gene match: 10. This CDR3 is built from 15 residues. The CDR3 protein is CASSAGKTGGHEQYF. The DNA for the CDR3 is TGCGCCAGCAGCGCAGGGAAGACAGGGGGCCACGAGCAGTACTTC.

This chain uses TRBV20-1 with TRBJ1-4; tentatively, D is TRBD1 (5 bases). The ends were cut back, 2 bases at V and 7 bases at J, with 8 bases in the middle. This CDR3 comprises 12 residues. CDR1 and CDR2 (germline): DFQATT, SNEGSKA (reference sequence). The CDR3 spells CSARQGLEKLFF. DNA of the CDR3: TGCAGTGCTAGACAGGGACTTGAAAAACTGTTTTTT.

V and J are TRBV28 and TRBJ2-2; maybe TRBD1 (6 bases). The CDR3 sequence is 18 residues long. V gave up 3 bases and J gave up 4 bases, with 21 bases separating them. Germline values: CDR1 MDHEN, CDR2 SYDVKM. The CDR3, as DNA: TGTGCCAGCAGTTTTAGGACGGACAGTGGGGTGGGCACCGGGGAGCTGTTTTTT. Protein product: CASSFRTDSGVGTGELFF.

This clonotype was seen more than once but under ten times. The rearrangement uses TRBV20-1 and TRBJ2-7; D is undetermined. V was shortened by 5 bases and J by 0 bases, with 11 bases between the two germline ends. The CDR3 has 13 amino acids. Germline-derived CDR1 and CDR2 are DFQATT and SNEGSKA (reference sequence). In DNA form, the CDR3 reads TGCAGTGCTGAACCGGGTGTCTCCTACGAGCAGTACTTC. Amino acids: CSAEPGVSYEQYF.

This clonotype was detected only a few times. V and J are TRBV4-3 and TRBJ2-1; D not resolved. V shed 0 bases and J shed 0 bases, with 6 bases lying between them. The CDR3 has 15 residues. Per the germline V gene, CDR1 is LGHNA and CDR2 is YSLEER. In DNA form, the CDR3 reads TGCGCCAGCAGCCAAGAGTTGACCTCCTACAATGAGCAGTTCTTC. This gives the protein CASSQELTSYNEQFF.

V usage is TRBV28 and J usage is TRBJ1-5; weak D call: TRBD1 (5 bases). The germline V and J ends were trimmed by 4 bases and 3 bases, with 13 bases remaining between them. Germline V gene sequence: CDR1 MDHEN, CDR2 SYDVKM. This CDR3 is built from 15 residues. The CDR3 nucleotides are TGTGCCAGCAGTTCGGGGGATTGGGACAATCAGCCCCAGCATTTT. As protein: CASSSGDWDNQPQHF. Full variable domain (rest looked up from reference TRBV28 and TRBJ1-5): DVKVTQSSRYLVKRTGEKVFLECVQDMDHENMFWYRQDPGLGLRLIYFSYDVKMKEKGDIPEGYSVSREKKERFSLILESASTNQTSMYLCASSSGDWDNQPQHFGDGTRLSIL.

This clonotype turned up a few times. The V and J genes are TRBV15 and TRBJ2-2; D is possibly TRBD1 (6 bases). Germline V gene sequence: CDR1 LNHNV, CDR2 YYDKDF (reference sequence). V gave up 1 base and J gave up 2 bases, with 8 bases separating them. CDR3 length: 15 residues. The CDR3 spells CATSRGTVNTGELFF. The CDR3, as DNA: TGTGCCACCAGCAGAGGGACAGTAAACACCGGGGAGCTGTTTTTT.

The J gene is TRBJ2-3, the V gene TRBV20-1; no firm D call. The CDR3 totals 11 residues. In germline, CDR1 is DFQATT, CDR2 SNEGSKA (reference sequence). Trimming shortened V by 3 bases and J by 4 bases, and 5 bases separated the two germline ends. The CDR3 is CSASLSDTQYF. The CDR3 DNA is TGCAGTGCTAGTCTCTCAGATACGCAGTATTTT.

The rearrangement joins TRBV7-3 to TRBJ2-1, with D perhaps assigned TRBD1 or TRBD2 (5 bases each). The germline CDR1 and CDR2 sequences are SGHTA and FQGTGA. The CDR3 covers 17 residues. The V and J ends lost 5 bases and 8 bases respectively, with 25 bases between them. The CDR3 reads CASSPRGPGFRAYEQFF. The CDR3 DNA reads as TGTGCCAGCAGCCCACGGGGACCAGGGTTTAGGGCTTATGAGCAGTTCTTC.

V and J are TRBV23-1 and TRBJ1-5; a weak D match, TRBD1 (5 bases). TRBV23-1 is noted as an ORF with a role that remains uncertain. The CDR3 contains 16 residues. The germline V and J ends were trimmed by 7 bases and 2 bases, with 18 bases remaining between them. DNA of the CDR3: TGCGCCAGCAAAGGAACGGACCGAGGGGGCAATCAGCCCCAGCATTTT. Amino acid sequence: CASKGTDRGGNQPQHF.

A few counts support this clonotype. The rearrangement uses TRBV4-1 and TRBJ2-7; D is ambiguous. The CDR3 totals 12 residues. The germline V gene has CDR1 MGHRA and CDR2 YSYEKL. V lost 3 bases and J 3 bases, leaving 6 bases between the germline ends. The DNA of the CDR3 is TGCGCCAGCAGCCACTCCTACTACGAGCAGTACTTC. Residues: CASSHSYYEQYF.

Many counts were recorded for this clonotype. The chain couples TRBV7-6 to TRBJ2-1; 12 bases are shared with TRBD2. The junction had 7 bases not matched to a gene; V was cut back by 3 bases and J by 4 bases. The CDR3 spans 17 residues. CDR1 is SGHVS, CDR2 FNYEAQ, per germline. CDR3 sequence (DNA): TGTGCCAGCAGCTTTGGGGCGGGACTAGCGGGTTACAATGAGCAGTTCTTC. Amino acid sequence: CASSFGAGLAGYNEQFF.

The chain combines TRBV4-3 with TRBJ1-5; D is unclear. V lost 1 base to trimming and J lost 0 bases, with 10 bases between them. Germline V lookup: CDR1 LGHNA, CDR2 YSLEER. CDR3 length: 16 residues. The CDR3 loop reads CASSQGVDLSNQPQHF. The CDR3 DNA reads as TGCGCCAGCAGCCAAGGAGTCGACCTTAGCAATCAGCCCCAGCATTTT.